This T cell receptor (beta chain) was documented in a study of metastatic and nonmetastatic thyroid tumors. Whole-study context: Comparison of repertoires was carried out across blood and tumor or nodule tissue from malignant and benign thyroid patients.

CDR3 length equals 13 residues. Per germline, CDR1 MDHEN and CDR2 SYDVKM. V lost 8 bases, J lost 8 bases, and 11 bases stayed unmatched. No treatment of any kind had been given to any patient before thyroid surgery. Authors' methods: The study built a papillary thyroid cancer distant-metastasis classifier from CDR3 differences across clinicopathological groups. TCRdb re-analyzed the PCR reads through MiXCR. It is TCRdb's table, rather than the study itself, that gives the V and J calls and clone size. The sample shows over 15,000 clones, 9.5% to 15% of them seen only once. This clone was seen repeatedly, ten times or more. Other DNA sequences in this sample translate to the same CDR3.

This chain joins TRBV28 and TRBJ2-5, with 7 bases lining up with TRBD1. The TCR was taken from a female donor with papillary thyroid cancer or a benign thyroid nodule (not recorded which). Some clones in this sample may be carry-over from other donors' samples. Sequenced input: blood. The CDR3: CASYRQGVETQYF. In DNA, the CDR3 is TGTGCCAGCTATAGACAGGGAGTAGAAACCCAGTACTTC.